This TCR beta chain was documented in a study of T cell repertoires in cytomegalovirus infection. TCRdb analysed the reads with MiXCR anew, one entry per CDR3 protein. The repertoire holds about 180,000 distinct CDR3 sequences, with 13% to 15% as singletons. V shed 2 bases, J shed 8 bases, and the junction held 11 bases outside the gene matches. The CDR3 length is 16 residues. Germline lookup yields CDR1 SGHVS and CDR2 FQNEAQ. The V and J genes are TRBV7-8 and TRBJ2-1; TRBD1 aligns across 8 bases. The origin of this receptor is a human donor in good health (CMV status not recorded). Some clones in this sample may be carry-over from other donors' samples. The specimen was PBMCs. The CDR3 DNA sequence: TGTGCCAGCAGCTTAACGCTGGGCAGGGGGCAGGATGAGCAGTTCTTC. Translated, it gives CASSLTLGRGQDEQFF.